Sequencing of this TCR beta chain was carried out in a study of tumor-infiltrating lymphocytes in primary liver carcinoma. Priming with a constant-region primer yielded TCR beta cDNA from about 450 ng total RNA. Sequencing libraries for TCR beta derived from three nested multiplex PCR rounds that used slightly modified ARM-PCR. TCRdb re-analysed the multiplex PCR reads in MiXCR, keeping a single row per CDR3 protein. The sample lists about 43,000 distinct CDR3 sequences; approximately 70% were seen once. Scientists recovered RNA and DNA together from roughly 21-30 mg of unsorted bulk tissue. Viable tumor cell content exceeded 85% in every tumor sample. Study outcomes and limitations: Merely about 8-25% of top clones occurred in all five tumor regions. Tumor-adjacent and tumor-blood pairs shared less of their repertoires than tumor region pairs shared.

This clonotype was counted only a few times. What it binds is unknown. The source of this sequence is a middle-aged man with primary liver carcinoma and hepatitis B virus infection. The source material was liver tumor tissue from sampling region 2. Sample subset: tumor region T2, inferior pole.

Here the CDR3 reads CRAGGVASQPQHF. The CDR3 DNA follows: TGCAGGGCCGGAGGGGTAGCGAGTCAGCCCCAGCATTTT. The chain has TRBV29-1 and TRBJ1-5; tentatively, D is TRBD1 (5 bases). The CDR3 contains 13 residues. Germline V lookup: CDR1 SQVTM, CDR2 ANQGSEA.